Below are 26 T cell receptor beta chains sequenced from a single sample in a study of T cells in Graves' hyperthyroidism and ophthalmopathy. Using RNA transcripts as the source, TCR beta CDR3 regions were amplified. HTBI primers were the set used in a first-round RT-PCR of the TCR CDR3. TCRdb independently ran MiXCR on the multiplex PCR reads; one entry per CDR3 protein. This table has fewer than 450,000 distinct CDR3 sequences, 11% to 15% appearing once. The specimen sequenced was blood. The receptor set was obtained from a man between 50 and 59 years old with Graves' ophthalmopathy.

The V call is TRBV19, the J call TRBJ1-5; 10 bases are a match to TRBD1. This CDR3 has 17 residues. In germline, CDR1 is LNHDA, CDR2 SQIVND (reference sequence). J was trimmed by 7 bases and V by 4 bases; bases with no gene match: 13. The CDR3 loop reads CASSTGRDRGVRQPQHF. In DNA form, the CDR3 reads TGTGCCAGTAGTACAGGCCGGGACAGGGGTGTCCGACAGCCCCAGCATTTT.

Ten or more counts support this clonotype. The gene calls are TRBV2 and TRBJ2-7; 8 nucleotides line up with TRBD2. CDR3 length: 14 residues. Germline CDR1 SNHLY, CDR2 FYNNEI. V was pared by 6 bases and J by 3 bases, with 7 bases of the junction left unmatched. The CDR3 region is CASSGRTSHYEQYF. The DNA for the CDR3 is TGTGCCAGCAGCGGCCGGACTAGCCACTACGAGCAGTACTTC.

This clonotype was observed many times. The J gene is TRBJ2-7, the V gene TRBV24-1; TRBD1 is a possible D gene (5 bases). From germline, CDR1 is KGHDR and CDR2 SFDVKD. CDR3 size: 13 residues. Trimming took off 3 bases at V and 4 bases at J, with 9 bases between the two ends. In DNA, the CDR3 is TGTGCCACCAGTGATCGCCAGGGTTACGAGCAGTACTTC. This encodes CATSDRQGYEQYF.

This clonotype was detected many times. J is TRBJ2-5 and V is TRBV11-3; 13 positions agree with TRBD2. Germline-derived CDR1 and CDR2 are SGHNT and YENEEA. V gave up 7 bases and J gave up 1 base; unmatched junction bases: 6. The CDR3 covers 16 residues. The CDR3: CASTKGLAGLQETQYF. DNA of the CDR3: TGTGCCAGCACCAAGGGACTAGCGGGACTCCAAGAGACCCAGTACTTC.

The chain combines TRBV29-1 with TRBJ1-3; D perhaps matches TRBD1 (5 bases). The CDR3 extends over 15 amino acids. V was cut by 5 bases and J by 2 bases, with 16 bases left in between. Germline CDR1 reads SQVTM; CDR2 reads ANQGSEA. Here the CDR3 reads CSVSVAGLPGNTIYF. CDR3 DNA: TGCAGCGTTTCGGTCGCGGGGCTCCCTGGAAACACCATATATTTT. Full variable domain (remainder filled in from reference TRBV29-1 and TRBJ1-3): SAVISQKPSRDICQRGTSLTIQCQVDSQVTMMFWYRQQPGQSLTLIATANQGSEATYESGFVIDKFPISRPNLTFSTLTVSNMSPEDSSIYLCSVSVAGLPGNTIYFGEGSWLTVV.

This clonotype has a count of ten or more. The J gene is TRBJ2-5, the V gene TRBV20-1; D is possibly TRBD1 (7 bases). CDR3 length equals 14 residues. Trimming pared 6 bases from V and 1 base from J, leaving 15 bases between. Germline V gives CDR1 DFQATT, CDR2 SNEGSKA (reference sequence). CDR3 nucleotide sequence: TGCAGTGCCGGGGGACAGCCACCCCAAGAGACCCAGTACTTC. Translating it yields CSAGGQPPQETQYF.

V is TRBV10-1 and J is TRBJ2-5, with D possibly matching TRBD2 (6 bases). CDR1 and CDR2 from the germline V gene are WNHNN and SYGVQD (reference sequence). The CDR3 is 13 amino acids. Deletions cut 4 bases from V and 5 bases from J, with 11 bases between. CDR3 sequence (DNA): TGCGCCAGCAGTGCCGGGACTCCCGAGACCCAGTACTTC. It translates to CASSAGTPETQYF.

This clonotype was observed at least ten times. The genes are TRBV5-1 and TRBJ2-3; 11 bases line up with TRBD2. CDR3 length: 16 residues. Per the germline V gene, CDR1 is SGHRS and CDR2 is YFSETQ. V gave up 3 bases and J gave up 0 bases; unmatched junction bases: 3. DNA of the CDR3: TGCGCCAGCAGCTCCAGGACTAGCGGGAGCACAGATACGCAGTATTTT. Amino acids: CASSSRTSGSTDTQYF.

This clonotype turned up a few times. V gene TRBV10-1 combines with J gene TRBJ2-1, with 10 bases fitting TRBD2. The CDR3 contains 16 residues. In germline, CDR1 is WNHNN, CDR2 SYGVQD (reference sequence). With V trimmed by 3 bases and J by 7 bases, 9 bases remained unmatched. The CDR3 reads CASSEGSGRAGNEQFF. CDR3 DNA sequence: TGCGCCAGCAGTGAAGGGAGCGGGAGGGCCGGGAATGAGCAGTTCTTC.

The chain combines TRBV20-1 with TRBJ2-4; 8 nucleotides agree with TRBD2. Trimming cost V 1 base and J 9 bases; bases outside gene matches: 11. The CDR3 extends over 15 amino acids. From germline, CDR1 is DFQATT and CDR2 SNEGSKA (reference sequence). The CDR3 region is CSARAAERESVIQYF. The DNA for the CDR3 is TGCAGTGCTAGAGCCGCGGAGCGGGAGAGCGTCATTCAGTACTTC.

This clonotype was observed many times. The chain employs TRBV7-8 and TRBJ2-7, with 8 bases fitting TRBD2. With 2 bases clipped from V and 2 bases from J, the junction kept 8 bases outside the gene matches. The CDR3 totals 16 residues. Germline V lookup: CDR1 SGHVS, CDR2 FQNEAQ. This chain's CDR3 is CASSLNFRLAPYEQYF. The CDR3 nucleotides read TGTGCCAGCAGCTTAAATTTCCGACTAGCGCCCTACGAGCAGTACTTC.

There are many counts of this clonotype. CDR3 loop: CASSPSFGQGIIGYTF. The CDR3 DNA follows: TGTGCCAGCAGTCCCAGTTTTGGACAGGGAATTATAGGCTACACCTTC. The chain couples TRBV27 to TRBJ1-2; 8 bases agree with TRBD1. CDR3 length: 16 residues. Trimming cost V 5 bases and J 8 bases; bases outside gene matches: 16. Germline V CDR1 and CDR2: MNHEY, SMNVEV (reference sequence).

The chain combines TRBV28 with TRBJ2-3; D might be TRBD2 (5 bases). The CDR3 loop spans 12 amino acids. The V gene lost 5 bases and the J gene lost 9 bases, with 12 bases spanning the gap. Germline V gives CDR1 MDHEN, CDR2 SYDVKM. CDR3 nucleotides: TGTGCCAGCAGTGCCACTAGAAGCACGCAGTATTTT. Its translation is CASSATRSTQYF.

This clonotype came up many times. The chain has TRBV18 and TRBJ1-1; D remains unclear. Trimming left V 4 bases short and J 0 bases short, with 9 bases between. CDR3 length equals 14 residues. Per germline, CDR1 KGHSH and CDR2 LQKENI. This CDR3 is CASSQQRMNTEAFF. The CDR3, as DNA: TGTGCCAGCTCACAACAGCGAATGAACACTGAAGCTTTCTTT.

The genes are TRBV6-1 and TRBJ2-2, with D possibly called TRBD1 or TRBD2 (6 bases each). The CDR3 totals 15 residues. Germline lookup yields CDR1 MNHNS and CDR2 SASEGT. Between the trimmed V and J ends, which lost 7 bases and 5 bases, there was a span of 17 bases. CDR3 loop: CASIRFGGNTGELFF. Written as DNA, the CDR3 is TGTGCCAGCATTAGGTTCGGGGGCAATACCGGGGAGCTGTTTTTT.

The chain joins TRBV19 to TRBJ2-7, with D possibly being TRBD1 (6 bases). V lost 5 bases to trimming and J lost 2 bases, with 19 bases between them. CDR1 and CDR2 from the germline V gene are LNHDA and SQIVND (reference sequence). The CDR3 extends over 16 amino acids. CDR3 in amino acids: CASSFNLQGYPYEQYF. The DNA for the CDR3 is TGTGCCAGTAGTTTCAATCTACAGGGATACCCCTACGAGCAGTACTTC.

At least ten counts were recorded for this clonotype. V and J are TRBV20-1 and TRBJ2-7, with D maybe TRBD2 (6 bases). There are 13 residues in the CDR3. CDR1 DFQATT and CDR2 SNEGSKA come from the germline V gene (reference sequence). Trimming cost V 7 bases and J 6 bases, with 19 bases left between them. The CDR3 nucleotides read TGCAGTGTTACGGGACTCCCCACACTCGAGCAGTACTTC. It codes for CSVTGLPTLEQYF.

A few counts support this clonotype. The V and J genes are TRBV6-2 or TRBV6-3 and TRBJ2-1, with D maybe TRBD2 (6 bases). Trimming removed 0 bases at V and 0 bases at J, with 21 bases between. From germline, CDR1 is MNHEY and CDR2 SVGEGT. This CDR3 region has 20 residues. The CDR3 region has the DNA TGTGCCAGCAGTTACTCGACGGGGGACTCCAGACCATTCTCCTACAATGAGCAGTTCTTC. Encoded protein: CASSYSTGDSRPFSYNEQFF.

The sample holds a few counts of this clonotype. This chain joins TRBV19 and TRBJ2-3, with D perhaps matching TRBD1 (5 bases). V was cut by 5 bases and J by 6 bases, with 15 bases left in between. CDR3 length equals 14 residues. CDR1 is LNHDA, CDR2 SQIVND, per germline (reference sequence). DNA of the CDR3: TGTGCCAGTAGTTTGACAGTGGCTCGGGATACGCAGTATTTT. Translation gives CASSLTVARDTQYF.

At least ten counts were recorded for this clonotype. The CDR3 DNA sequence: TGTGCCAGCAGTTTATTTCAAGGCACTGAAGCTTTCTTT. Amino acids: CASSLFQGTEAFF. The gene calls are TRBV28 and TRBJ1-1; no clear D gene. The germline gives CDR1 MDHEN, CDR2 SYDVKM. Trimming removed 1 base at V and 4 bases at J, with 7 bases between. This CDR3 is 13 amino acids long.

This clonotype was counted a few times. This rearrangement joins TRBV27 to TRBJ2-2, with D perhaps matching TRBD1 or TRBD2 (9 bases each). V dropped 6 bases and J dropped 6 bases, with 32 bases sitting between them. CDR3 size: 20 residues. CDR1 MNHEY and CDR2 SMNVEV come from the germline V gene (reference sequence). The CDR3 sequence: CASSDRGSRGRAGVAGELFF. CDR3 DNA: TGTGCCAGCAGCGACAGGGGGAGTCGCGGGAGGGCTGGAGTGGCCGGGGAGCTGTTTTTT.

This clonotype was counted at least ten times. The V gene is TRBV7-2, the J gene TRBJ2-1; TRBD2 matches at 7 bases. V lost 6 bases and J lost 2; bases outside the gene matches: 4. Germline CDR1 reads SGHTA; CDR2 reads FQGNSA. The length of the CDR3 is 14 residues. Here the CDR3 reads CASSKRDPYNEQFF. As DNA, the CDR3 is TGTGCCAGCAGTAAGCGGGACCCCTACAATGAGCAGTTCTTC. Full variable domain (rest looked up from reference TRBV7-2 and TRBJ2-1): GAGVSQSPSNKVTEKGKDVELRCDPISGHTALYWYRQSLGQGLEFLIYFQGNSAPDKSGLPSDRFSAERTGGSVSTLTIQRTQQEDSAVYLCASSKRDPYNEQFFGPGTRLTVL.

At least ten counts were recorded for this clonotype. The J gene is TRBJ2-1, the V gene TRBV3-1; D possibly matches TRBD1 or TRBD2 (5 bases each). The CDR3 contains 15 residues. Trimming left V 6 bases short and J 3 bases short, with 15 bases between. CDR1 LGHDT and CDR2 YNNKEL come from the germline V gene (reference sequence). The CDR3 DNA follows: TGTGCCAGCAGTTCCTCCGGGACCAACTACAATGAGCAGTTCTTC. This codes for CASSSSGTNYNEQFF.

The table lists this clonotype with many counts. V is TRBV28 and J is TRBJ2-1; no reliable D call. V lost 3 bases and J lost 5, with 11 bases in between. The CDR3 runs to 14 residues. Germline lookup yields CDR1 MDHEN and CDR2 SYDVKM. The CDR3 DNA reads TGTGCCAGCAGTTTGTGGCAGCGCAACAATGAGCAGTTCTTC. As protein: CASSLWQRNNEQFF.

The chain carries TRBV10-3 and TRBJ2-7, with D possibly matching TRBD1 (6 bases). This CDR3 is built from 14 residues. Trimming pared 9 bases from V and 6 bases from J, leaving 21 bases between. From germline, CDR1 is ENHRY and CDR2 SYGVKD. CDR3 DNA sequence: TGTGCCATTTACTCCGGGACATCTGGATTCGAGCAGTACTTC. Translation gives CAIYSGTSGFEQYF.

This clonotype has at least ten counts. The V and J genes are TRBV30 and TRBJ2-3; 13 nucleotides match TRBD2. The length of the CDR3 is 19 residues. V was pared by 1 base and J by 2 bases, with 12 bases of the junction left unmatched. Germline CDR1 and CDR2: GTSNPN and SVGIG (reference sequence). This CDR3 reads CAWSGTSGREKQDTDTQYF. The CDR3 region has the DNA TGTGCCTGGAGTGGGACTAGCGGGAGAGAGAAACAGGACACAGATACGCAGTATTTT. Variable domain in full (rest from reference TRBV30 and TRBJ2-3): SQTIHQWPATLVQPVGSPLSLECTVEGTSNPNLYWYRQAAGRGLQLLFYSVGIGQISSEVPQNLSASRPQDRQFILSSKKLLLSDSGFYLCAWSGTSGREKQDTDTQYFGPGTRLTVL.